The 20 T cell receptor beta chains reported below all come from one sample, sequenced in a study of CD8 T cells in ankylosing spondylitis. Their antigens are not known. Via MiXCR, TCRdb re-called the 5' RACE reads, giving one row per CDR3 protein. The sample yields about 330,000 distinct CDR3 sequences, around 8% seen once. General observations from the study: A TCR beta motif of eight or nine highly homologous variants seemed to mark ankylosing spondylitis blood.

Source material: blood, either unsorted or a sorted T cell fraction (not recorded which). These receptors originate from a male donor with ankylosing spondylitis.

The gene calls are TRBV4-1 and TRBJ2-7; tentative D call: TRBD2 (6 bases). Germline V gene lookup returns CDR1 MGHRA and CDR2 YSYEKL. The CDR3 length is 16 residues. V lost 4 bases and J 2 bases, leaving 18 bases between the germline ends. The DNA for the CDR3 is TGCGCCAGCAGCCGTACGGAGGGGTTCCCAACCTACGAGCAGTACTTC. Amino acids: CASSRTEGFPTYEQYF.

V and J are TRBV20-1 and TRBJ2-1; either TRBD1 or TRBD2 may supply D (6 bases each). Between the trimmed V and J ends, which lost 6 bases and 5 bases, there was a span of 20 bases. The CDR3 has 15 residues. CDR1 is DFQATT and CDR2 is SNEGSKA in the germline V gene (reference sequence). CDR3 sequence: CSAITGAGSHNEQFF. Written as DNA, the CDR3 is TGCAGTGCAATCACGGGGGCGGGGTCGCACAATGAGCAGTTCTTC.

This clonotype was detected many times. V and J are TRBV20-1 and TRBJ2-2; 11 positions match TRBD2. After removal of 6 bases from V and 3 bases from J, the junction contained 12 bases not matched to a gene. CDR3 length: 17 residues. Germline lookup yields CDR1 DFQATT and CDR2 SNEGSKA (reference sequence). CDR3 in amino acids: CSATHRLAGRHTGELFF. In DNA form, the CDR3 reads TGCAGTGCAACTCATCGACTAGCGGGGCGCCACACCGGGGAGCTGTTTTTT.

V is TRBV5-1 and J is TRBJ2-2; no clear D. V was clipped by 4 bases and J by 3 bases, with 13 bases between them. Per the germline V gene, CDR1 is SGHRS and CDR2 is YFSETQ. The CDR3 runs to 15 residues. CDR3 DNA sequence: TGCGCCAGCAGCCCCCTAGAGTGGGACACCGGGGAGCTGTTTTTT. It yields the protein CASSPLEWDTGELFF.

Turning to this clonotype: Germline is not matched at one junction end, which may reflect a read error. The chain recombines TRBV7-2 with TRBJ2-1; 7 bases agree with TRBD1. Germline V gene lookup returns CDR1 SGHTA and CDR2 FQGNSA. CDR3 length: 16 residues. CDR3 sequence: CASSTNGRGIDILGLF. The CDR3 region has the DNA TGTGCCAGCAGCACAAATGGCAGGGGGATCGATATCCTTGGGCTCTTC.

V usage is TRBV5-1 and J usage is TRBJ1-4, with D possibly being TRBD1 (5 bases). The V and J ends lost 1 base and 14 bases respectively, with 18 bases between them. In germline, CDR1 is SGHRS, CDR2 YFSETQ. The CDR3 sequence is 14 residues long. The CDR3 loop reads CASSLPSRGAGLFF. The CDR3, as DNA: TGCGCCAGCAGCTTGCCGTCCCGGGGCGCCGGTCTGTTTTTT.

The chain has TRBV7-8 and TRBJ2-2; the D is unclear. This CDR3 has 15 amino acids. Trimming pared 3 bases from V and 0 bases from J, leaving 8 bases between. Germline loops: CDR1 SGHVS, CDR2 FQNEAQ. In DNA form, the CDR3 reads TGTGCCAGCAGCTTCCGGACCGCGAACACCGGGGAGCTGTTTTTT. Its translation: CASSFRTANTGELFF.

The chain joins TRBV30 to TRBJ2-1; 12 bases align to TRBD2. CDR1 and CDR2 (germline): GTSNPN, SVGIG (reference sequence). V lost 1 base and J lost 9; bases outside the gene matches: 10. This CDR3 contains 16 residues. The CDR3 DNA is TGTGCCTGGAGTGAGCCGGGACTAGCGGGTGGGGTTGAGCAGTTCTTC. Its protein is CAWSEPGLAGGVEQFF. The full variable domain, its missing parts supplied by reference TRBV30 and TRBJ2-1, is SQTIHQWPATLVQPVGSPLSLECTVEGTSNPNLYWYRQAAGRGLQLLFYSVGIGQISSEVPQNLSASRPQDRQFILSSKKLLLSDSGFYLCAWSEPGLAGGVEQFFGPGTRLTVL.

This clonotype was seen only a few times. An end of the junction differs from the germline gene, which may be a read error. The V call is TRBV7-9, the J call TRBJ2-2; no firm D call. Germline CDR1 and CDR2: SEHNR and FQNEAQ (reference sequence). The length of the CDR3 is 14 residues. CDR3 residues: CASRFRSWPGELFF. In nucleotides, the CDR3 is TGTGCCAGCCGCTTCCGCTCGTGGCCCGGGGAGCTGTTTTTT.

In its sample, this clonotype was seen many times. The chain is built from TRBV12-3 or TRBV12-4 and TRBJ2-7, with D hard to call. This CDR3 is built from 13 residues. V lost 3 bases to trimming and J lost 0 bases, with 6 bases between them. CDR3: CASSFSVSYEQYF. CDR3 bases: TGTGCCAGCAGTTTTTCCGTCTCCTACGAGCAGTACTTC.

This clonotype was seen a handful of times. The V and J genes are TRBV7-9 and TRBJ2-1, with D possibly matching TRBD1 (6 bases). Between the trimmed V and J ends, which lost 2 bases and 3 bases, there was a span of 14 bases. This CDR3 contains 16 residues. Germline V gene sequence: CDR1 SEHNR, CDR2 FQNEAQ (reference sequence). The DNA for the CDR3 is TGTGCCAGCAGCTTACCCGCAGGGGCGAACTACAATGAGCAGTTCTTC. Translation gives CASSLPAGANYNEQFF.

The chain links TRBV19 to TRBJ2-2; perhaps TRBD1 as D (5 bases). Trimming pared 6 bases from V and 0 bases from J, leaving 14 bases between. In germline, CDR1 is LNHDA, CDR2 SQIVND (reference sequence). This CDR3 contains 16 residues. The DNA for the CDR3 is TGTGCCAGTAGGGCGGACAAGTTCGCGAACACCGGGGAGCTGTTTTTT. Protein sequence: CASRADKFANTGELFF.

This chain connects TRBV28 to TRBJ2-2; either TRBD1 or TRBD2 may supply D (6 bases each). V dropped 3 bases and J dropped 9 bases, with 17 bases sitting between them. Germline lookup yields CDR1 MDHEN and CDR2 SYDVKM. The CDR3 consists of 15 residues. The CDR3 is CASSFKQGLVWELFF. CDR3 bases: TGTGCCAGCAGTTTTAAACAGGGACTGGTGTGGGAGCTGTTTTTT.

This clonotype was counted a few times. In DNA, the CDR3 is TGTGCCTGGAAGCTTGACAGTGGCTCCTACGAGCAGTACTTC. Protein: CAWKLDSGSYEQYF. V is TRBV30 and J is TRBJ2-7; D is perhaps TRBD1 (5 bases). Trimming stripped 4 bases from V and 0 bases from J, with 13 bases between. The CDR3 consists of 14 residues. CDR1 and CDR2 (germline): GTSNPN, SVGIG (reference sequence). Combining the CDR3 with reference TRBV30 and TRBJ2-7 gives the whole variable domain SQTIHQWPATLVQPVGSPLSLECTVEGTSNPNLYWYRQAAGRGLQLLFYSVGIGQISSEVPQNLSASRPQDRQFILSSKKLLLSDSGFYLCAWKLDSGSYEQYFGPGTRLTVT.

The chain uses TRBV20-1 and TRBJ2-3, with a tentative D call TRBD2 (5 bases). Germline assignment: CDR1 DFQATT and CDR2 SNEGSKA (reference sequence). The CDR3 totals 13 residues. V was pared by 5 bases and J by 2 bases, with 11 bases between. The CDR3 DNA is TGCAGTGCTTCACTAGTCGACACAGATACGCAGTATTTT. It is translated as CSASLVDTDTQYF.

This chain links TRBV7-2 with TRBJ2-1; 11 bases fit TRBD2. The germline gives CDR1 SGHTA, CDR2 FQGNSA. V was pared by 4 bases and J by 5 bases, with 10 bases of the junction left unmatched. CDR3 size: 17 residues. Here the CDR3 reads CASSSVTGTSGNNEQFF. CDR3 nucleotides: TGTGCCAGCAGCTCAGTTACCGGGACTAGCGGCAACAATGAGCAGTTCTTC.

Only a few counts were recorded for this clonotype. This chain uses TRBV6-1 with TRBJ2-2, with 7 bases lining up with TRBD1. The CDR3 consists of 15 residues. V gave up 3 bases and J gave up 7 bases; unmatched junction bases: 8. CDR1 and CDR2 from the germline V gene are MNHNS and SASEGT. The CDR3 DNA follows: TGTGCCAGCAGTGAGAGAAGGGGGCGGATCGGGGAGCTGTTTTTT. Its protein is CASSERRGRIGELFF.

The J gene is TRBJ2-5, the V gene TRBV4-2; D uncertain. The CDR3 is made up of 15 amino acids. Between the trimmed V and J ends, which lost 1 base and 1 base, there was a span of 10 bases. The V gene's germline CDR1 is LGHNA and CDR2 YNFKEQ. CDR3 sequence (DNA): TGTGCCAGCAGCCAAGTCGGTCTCTCCCAAGAGACCCAGTACTTC. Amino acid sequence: CASSQVGLSQETQYF.

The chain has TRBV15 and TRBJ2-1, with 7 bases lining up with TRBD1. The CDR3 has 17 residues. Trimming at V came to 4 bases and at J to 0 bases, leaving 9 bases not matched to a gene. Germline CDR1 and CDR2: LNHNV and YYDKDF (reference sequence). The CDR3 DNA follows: TGTGCCACCAGCAAACTAGGACAGGTCAGCTCCTACAATGAGCAGTTCTTC. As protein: CATSKLGQVSSYNEQFF. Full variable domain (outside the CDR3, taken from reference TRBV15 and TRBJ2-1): DAMVIQNPRYQVTQFGKPVTLSCSQTLNHNVMYWYQQKSSQAPKLLFHYYDKDFNNEADTPDNFQSRRPNTSFCFLDIRSPGLGDTAMYLCATSKLGQVSSYNEQFFGPGTRLTVL.

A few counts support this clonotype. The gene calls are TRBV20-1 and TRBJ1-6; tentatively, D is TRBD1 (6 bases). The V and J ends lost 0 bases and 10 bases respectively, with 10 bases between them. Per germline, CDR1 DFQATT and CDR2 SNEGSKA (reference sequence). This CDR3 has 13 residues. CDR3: CSARDYRESPLHF. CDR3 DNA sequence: TGCAGTGCTAGAGATTACAGGGAATCACCCCTCCACTTT.